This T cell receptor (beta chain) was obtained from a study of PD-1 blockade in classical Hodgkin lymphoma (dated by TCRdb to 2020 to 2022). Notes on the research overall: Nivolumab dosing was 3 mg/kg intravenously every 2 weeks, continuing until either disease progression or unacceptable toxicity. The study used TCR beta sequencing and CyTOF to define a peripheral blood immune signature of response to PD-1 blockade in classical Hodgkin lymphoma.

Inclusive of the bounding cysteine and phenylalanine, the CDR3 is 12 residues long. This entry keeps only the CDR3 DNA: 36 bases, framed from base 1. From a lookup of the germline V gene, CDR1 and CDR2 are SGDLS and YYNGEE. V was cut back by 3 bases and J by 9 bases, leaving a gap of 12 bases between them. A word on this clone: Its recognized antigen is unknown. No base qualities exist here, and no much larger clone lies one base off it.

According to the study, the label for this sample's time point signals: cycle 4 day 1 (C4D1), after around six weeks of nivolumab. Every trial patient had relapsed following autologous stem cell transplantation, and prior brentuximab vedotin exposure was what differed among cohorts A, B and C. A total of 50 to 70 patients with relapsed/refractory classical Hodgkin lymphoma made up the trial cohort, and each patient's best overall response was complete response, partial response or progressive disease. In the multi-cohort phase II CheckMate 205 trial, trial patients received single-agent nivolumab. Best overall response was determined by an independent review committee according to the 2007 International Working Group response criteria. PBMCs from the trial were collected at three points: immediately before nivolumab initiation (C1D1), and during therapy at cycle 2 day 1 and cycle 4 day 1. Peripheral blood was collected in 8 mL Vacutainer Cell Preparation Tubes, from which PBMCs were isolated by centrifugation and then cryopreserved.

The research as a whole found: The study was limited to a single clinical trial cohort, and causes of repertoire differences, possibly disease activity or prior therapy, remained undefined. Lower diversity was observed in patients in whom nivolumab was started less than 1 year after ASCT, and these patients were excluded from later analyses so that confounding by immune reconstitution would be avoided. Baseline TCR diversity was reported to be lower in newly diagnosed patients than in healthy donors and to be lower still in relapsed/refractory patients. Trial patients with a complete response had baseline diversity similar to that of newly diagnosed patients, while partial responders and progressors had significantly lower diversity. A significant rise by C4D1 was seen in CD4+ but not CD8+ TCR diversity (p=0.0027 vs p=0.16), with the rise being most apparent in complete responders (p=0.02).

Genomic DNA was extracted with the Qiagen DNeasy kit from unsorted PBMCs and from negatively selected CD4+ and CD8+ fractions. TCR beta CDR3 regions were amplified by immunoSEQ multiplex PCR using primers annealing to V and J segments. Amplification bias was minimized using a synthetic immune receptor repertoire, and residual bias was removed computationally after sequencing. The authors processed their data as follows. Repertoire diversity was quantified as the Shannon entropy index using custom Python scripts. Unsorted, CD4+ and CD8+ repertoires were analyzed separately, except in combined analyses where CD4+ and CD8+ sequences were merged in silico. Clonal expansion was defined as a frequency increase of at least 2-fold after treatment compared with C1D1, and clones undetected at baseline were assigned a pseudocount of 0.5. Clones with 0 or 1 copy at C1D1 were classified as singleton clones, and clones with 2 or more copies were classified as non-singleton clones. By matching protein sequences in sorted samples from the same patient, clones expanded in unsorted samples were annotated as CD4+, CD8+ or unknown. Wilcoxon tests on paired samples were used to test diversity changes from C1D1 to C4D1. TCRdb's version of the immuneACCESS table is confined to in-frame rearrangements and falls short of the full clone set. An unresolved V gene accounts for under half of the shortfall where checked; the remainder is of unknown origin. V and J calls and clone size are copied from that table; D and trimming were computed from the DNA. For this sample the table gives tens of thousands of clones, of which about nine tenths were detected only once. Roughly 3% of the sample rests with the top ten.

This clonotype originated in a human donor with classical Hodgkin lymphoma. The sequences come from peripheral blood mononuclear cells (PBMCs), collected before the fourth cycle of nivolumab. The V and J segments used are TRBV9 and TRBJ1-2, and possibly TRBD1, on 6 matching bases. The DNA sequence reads TGTGCCAGCAGCGCGCAAAGGGGGAGCTACACCTTC. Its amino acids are CASSAQRGSYTF.